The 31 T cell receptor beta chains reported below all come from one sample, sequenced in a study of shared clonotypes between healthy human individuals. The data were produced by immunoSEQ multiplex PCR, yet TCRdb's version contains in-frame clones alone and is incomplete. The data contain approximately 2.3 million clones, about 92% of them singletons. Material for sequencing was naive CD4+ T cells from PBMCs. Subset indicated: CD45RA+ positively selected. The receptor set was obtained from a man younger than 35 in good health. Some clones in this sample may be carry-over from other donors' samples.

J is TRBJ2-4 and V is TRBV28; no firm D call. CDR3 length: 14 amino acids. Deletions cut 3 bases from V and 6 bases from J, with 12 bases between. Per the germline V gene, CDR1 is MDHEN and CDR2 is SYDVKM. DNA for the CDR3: TGTGCCAGCAGTTTTGAGACCCTTGGAAACATTCAGTACTTC. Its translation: CASSFETLGNIQYF.

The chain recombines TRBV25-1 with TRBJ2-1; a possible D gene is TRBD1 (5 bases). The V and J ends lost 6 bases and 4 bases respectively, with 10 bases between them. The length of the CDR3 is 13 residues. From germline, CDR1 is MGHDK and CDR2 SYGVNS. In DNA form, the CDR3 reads TGTGCCAGCAGCCGACAGTATTACAATGAGCAGTTCTTC. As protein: CASSRQYYNEQFF.

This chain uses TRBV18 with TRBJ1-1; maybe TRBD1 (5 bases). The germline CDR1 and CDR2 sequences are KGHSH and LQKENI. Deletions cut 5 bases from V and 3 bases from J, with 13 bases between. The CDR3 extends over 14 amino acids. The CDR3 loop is CASSGGTGDTEAFF. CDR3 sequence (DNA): TGTGCCAGCTCAGGTGGTACAGGTGACACTGAAGCTTTCTTT.

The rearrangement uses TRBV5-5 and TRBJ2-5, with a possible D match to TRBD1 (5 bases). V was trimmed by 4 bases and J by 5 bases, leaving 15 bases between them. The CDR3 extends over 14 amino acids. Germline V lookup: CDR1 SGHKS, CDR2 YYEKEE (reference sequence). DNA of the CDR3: TGTGCCAGCAGCCCAGACCCAGGGTGGGAGACCCAGTACTTC. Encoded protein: CASSPDPGWETQYF.

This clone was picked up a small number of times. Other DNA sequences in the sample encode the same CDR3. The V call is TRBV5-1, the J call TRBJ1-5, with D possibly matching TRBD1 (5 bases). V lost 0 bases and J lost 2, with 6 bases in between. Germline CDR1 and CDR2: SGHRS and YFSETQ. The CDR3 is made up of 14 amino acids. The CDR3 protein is CASSLVGGNQPQHF. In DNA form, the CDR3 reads TGCGCCAGCAGCTTGGTAGGGGGCAATCAGCCCCAGCATTTT.

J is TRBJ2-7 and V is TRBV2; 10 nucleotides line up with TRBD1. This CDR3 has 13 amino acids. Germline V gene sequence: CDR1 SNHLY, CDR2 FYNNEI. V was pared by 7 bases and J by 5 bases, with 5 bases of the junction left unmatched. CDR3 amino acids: CASTRDRGDEQYF. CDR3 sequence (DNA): TGTGCCAGCACCAGGGACAGGGGCGACGAGCAGTACTTC. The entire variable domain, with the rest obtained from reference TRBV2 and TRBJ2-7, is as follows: EPEVTQTPSHQVTQMGQEVILRCVPISNHLYFYWYRQILGQKVEFLVSFYNNEISEKSEIFDDQFSVERPDGSNFTLKIRSTKLEDSAMYFCASTRDRGDEQYFGPGTRLTVT.

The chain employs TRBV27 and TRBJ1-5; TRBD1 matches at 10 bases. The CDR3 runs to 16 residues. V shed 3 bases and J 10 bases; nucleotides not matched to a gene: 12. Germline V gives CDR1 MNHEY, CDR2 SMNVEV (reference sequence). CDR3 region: CASSLRDRGEPGPQHF. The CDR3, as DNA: TGTGCCAGCAGTTTGCGGGACAGGGGTGAGCCGGGTCCCCAGCATTTT.

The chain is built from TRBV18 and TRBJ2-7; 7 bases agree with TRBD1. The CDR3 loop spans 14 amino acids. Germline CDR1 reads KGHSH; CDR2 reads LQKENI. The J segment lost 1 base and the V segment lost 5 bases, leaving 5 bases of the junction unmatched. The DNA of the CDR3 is TGTGCCAGCTCAACCGGGACAGCTTCCTACGAGCAGTACTTC. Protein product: CASSTGTASYEQYF.

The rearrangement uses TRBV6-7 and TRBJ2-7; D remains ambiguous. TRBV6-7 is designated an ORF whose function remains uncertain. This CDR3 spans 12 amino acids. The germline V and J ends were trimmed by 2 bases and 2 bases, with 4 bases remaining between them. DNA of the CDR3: TGTGCCAGCAGTTACGAGGCCTACGAGCAGTACTTC. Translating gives CASSYEAYEQYF.

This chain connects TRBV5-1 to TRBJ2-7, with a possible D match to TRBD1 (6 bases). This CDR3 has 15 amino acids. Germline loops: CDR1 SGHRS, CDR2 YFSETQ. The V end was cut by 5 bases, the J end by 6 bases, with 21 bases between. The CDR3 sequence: CASSSVGAGVGEQYF. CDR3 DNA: TGCGCCAGCAGTTCGGTGGGAGCAGGGGTGGGCGAGCAGTACTTC.

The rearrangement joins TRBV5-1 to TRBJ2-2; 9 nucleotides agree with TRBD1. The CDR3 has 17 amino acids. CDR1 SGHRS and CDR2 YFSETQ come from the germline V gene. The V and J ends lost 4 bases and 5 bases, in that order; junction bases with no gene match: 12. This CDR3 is CASSPGQGRMGTGELFF. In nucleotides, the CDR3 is TGCGCCAGCAGCCCAGGACAGGGGCGGATGGGGACCGGGGAGCTGTTTTTT.

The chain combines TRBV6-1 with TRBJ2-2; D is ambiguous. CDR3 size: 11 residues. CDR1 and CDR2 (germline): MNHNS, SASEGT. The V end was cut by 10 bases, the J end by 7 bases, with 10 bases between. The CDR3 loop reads CATLTGGELFF. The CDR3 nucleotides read TGTGCCACCCTAACGGGCGGGGAGCTGTTTTTT.

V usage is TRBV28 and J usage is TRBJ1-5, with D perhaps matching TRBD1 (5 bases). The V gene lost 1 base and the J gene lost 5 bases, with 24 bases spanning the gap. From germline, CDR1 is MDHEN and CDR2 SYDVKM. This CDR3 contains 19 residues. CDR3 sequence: CASSLSGPRDFSRDQPQHF. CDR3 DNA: TGTGCCAGCAGTTTATCGGGACCTCGCGACTTTTCTCGCGATCAGCCCCAGCATTTT. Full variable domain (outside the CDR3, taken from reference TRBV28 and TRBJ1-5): DVKVTQSSRYLVKRTGEKVFLECVQDMDHENMFWYRQDPGLGLRLIYFSYDVKMKEKGDIPEGYSVSREKKERFSLILESASTNQTSMYLCASSLSGPRDFSRDQPQHFGDGTRLSIL.

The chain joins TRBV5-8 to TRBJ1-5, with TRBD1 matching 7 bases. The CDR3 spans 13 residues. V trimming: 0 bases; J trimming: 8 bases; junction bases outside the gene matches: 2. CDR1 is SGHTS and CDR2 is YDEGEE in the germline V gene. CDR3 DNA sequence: TGTGCCAGCAGCTTGGGACAGGGAGAGCCCCAGCATTTT. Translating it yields CASSLGQGEPQHF.

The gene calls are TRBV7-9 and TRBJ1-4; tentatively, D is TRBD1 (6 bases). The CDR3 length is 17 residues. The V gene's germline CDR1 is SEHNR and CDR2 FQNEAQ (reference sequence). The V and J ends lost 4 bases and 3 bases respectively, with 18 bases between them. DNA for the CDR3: TGTGCCAGCAGCTCCCAGACAGGCGACCCTTCTAATGAAAAACTGTTTTTT. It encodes CASSSQTGDPSNEKLFF.

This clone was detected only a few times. CDR3 sequence: CASSFKGLFRAFF. The CDR3 nucleotides are TGTGCCAGCAGTTTTAAGGGGCTCTTCAGGGCTTTCTTT. The chain links TRBV28 to TRBJ1-1; TRBD1 is a possible D gene (5 bases). Germline CDR1 reads MDHEN; CDR2 reads SYDVKM. The CDR3 consists of 13 residues. Deletions cut 3 bases from V and 11 bases from J, with 16 bases between.

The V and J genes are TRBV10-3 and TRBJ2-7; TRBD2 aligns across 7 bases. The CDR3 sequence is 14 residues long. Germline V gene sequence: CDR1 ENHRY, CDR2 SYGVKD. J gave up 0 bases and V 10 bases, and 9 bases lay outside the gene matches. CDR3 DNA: TGTGCCACCTCTCCCGGACTAGTCTCCTACGAGCAGTACTTC. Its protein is CATSPGLVSYEQYF.

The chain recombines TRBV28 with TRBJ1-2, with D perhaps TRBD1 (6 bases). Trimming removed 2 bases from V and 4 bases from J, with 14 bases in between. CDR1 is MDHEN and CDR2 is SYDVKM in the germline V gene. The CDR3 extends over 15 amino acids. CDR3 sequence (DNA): TGTGCCAGCAGTTTACCTCGCCGGGACACCTATGGCTACACCTTC. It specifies CASSLPRRDTYGYTF.

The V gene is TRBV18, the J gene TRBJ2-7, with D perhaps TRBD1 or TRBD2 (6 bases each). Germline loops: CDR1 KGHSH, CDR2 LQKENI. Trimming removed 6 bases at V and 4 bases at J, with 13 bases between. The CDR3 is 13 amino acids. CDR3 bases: TGTGCCAGCTCCCAACAAGGGGGGTACGAGCAGTACTTC. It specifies CASSQQGGYEQYF.

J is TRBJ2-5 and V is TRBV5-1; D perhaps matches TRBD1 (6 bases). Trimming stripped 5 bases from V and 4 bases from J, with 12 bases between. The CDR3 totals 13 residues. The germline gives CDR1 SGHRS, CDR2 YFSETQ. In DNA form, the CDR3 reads TGCGCCAGCAGGGTACGAGGGGGAGAGACCCAGTACTTC. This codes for CASRVRGGETQYF.

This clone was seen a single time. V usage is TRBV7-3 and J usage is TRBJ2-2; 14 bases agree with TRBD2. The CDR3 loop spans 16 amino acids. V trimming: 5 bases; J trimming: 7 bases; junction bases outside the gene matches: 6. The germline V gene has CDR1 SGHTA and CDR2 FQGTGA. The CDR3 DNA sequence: TGTGCCAGCAGCGCCGGGACTAGCGGGAGTAGCGGGGAGCTGTTTTTT. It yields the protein CASSAGTSGSSGELFF. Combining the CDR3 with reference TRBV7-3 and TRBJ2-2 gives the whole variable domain GAGVSQTPSNKVTEKGKYVELRCDPISGHTALYWYRQSLGQGPEFLIYFQGTGAADDSGLPNDRFFAVRPEGSVSTLKIQRTERGDSAVYLCASSAGTSGSSGELFFGEGSRLTVL.

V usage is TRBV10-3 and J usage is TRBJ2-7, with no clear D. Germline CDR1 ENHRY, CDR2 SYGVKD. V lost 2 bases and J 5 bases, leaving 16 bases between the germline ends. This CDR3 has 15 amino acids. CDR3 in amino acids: CAISELPPSTNEQYF. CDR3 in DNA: TGTGCCATCAGTGAGCTTCCCCCGTCTACGAACGAGCAGTACTTC.

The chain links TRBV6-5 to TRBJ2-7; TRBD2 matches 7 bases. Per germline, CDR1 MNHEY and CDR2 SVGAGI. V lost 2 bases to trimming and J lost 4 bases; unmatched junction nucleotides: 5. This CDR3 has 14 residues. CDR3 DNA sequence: TGTGCCAGCAGTTACGTGGGACTAAATTACGAGCAGTACTTC. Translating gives CASSYVGLNYEQYF.

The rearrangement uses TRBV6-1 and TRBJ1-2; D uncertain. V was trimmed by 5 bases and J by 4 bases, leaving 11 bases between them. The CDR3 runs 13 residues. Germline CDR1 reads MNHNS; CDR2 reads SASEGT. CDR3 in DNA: TGTGCCAGCAGTTCCCGAGGCGCCTATGGCTACACCTTC. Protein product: CASSSRGAYGYTF.

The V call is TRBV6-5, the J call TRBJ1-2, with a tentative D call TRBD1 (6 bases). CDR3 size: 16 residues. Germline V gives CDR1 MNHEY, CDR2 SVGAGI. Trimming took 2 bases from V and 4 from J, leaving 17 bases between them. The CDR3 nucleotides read TGTGCCAGCAGTTACGACAGGCAGACCACCTTCTATGGCTACACCTTC. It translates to CASSYDRQTTFYGYTF.

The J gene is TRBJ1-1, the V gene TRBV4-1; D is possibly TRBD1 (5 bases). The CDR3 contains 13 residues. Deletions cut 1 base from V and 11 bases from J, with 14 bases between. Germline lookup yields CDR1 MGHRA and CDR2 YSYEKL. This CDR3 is CASSQVAGGFAFF. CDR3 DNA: TGCGCCAGCAGCCAAGTCGCGGGGGGTTTCGCTTTCTTT.

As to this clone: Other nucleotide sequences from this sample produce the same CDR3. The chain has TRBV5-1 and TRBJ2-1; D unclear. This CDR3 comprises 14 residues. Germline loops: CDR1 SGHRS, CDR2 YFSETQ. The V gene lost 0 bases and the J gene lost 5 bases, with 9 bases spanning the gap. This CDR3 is CASSLERNNNEQFF. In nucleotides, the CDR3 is TGCGCCAGCAGCTTGGAGCGTAACAACAATGAGCAGTTCTTC.

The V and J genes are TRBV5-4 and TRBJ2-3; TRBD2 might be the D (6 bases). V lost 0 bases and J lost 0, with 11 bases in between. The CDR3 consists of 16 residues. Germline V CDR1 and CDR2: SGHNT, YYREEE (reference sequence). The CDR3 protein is CASSLGRLGSTDTQYF. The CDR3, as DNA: TGTGCCAGCAGCTTGGGTCGACTAGGGAGCACAGATACGCAGTATTTT.

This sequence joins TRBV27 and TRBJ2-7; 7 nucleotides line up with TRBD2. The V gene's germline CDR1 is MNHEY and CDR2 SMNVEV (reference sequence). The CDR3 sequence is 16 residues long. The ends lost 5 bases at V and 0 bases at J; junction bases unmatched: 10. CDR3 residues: CASSPLPSGSSYEQYF. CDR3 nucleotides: TGTGCCAGCAGTCCGCTCCCTAGCGGAAGCTCCTACGAGCAGTACTTC.

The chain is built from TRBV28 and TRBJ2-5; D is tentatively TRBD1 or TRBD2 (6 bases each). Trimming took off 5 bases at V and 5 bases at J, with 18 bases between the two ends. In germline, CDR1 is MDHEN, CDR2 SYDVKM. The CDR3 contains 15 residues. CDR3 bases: TGTGCCAGCAGTCCACACGGCCGGGGGCAGGAGACCCAGTACTTC. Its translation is CASSPHGRGQETQYF.

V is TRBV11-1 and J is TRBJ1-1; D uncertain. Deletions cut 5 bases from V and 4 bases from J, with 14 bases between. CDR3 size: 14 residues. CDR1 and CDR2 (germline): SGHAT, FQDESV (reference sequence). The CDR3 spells CASSHDGRGTEAFF. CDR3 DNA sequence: TGTGCCAGCAGCCACGATGGCCGGGGCACTGAAGCTTTCTTT.